A single sample is the source of the 24 T cell receptor beta chains below, sequenced in a study of regulatory T cells in long-lasting Graves disease. Indicated time point: persistent/refractory GD, antithyroid drugs over 5 years with positive TRAb. RNA extracted from PBMCs served as the sequencing template. Arm-PCR of CDR3 regions and iRepertoire HTBI primers were the basis on which TCR beta libraries were built. TCRdb analysed the multiplex PCR reads with MiXCR anew, one entry per CDR3 protein. The table lists about 470,000 distinct CDR3 sequences, 20% to 25% of them singletons. The sample was peripheral blood mononuclear cells (PBMCs), taken when the disease was refractory, from a patient treated with antithyroid drugs. The receptors were sampled from a female donor with Graves disease.

The rearrangement uses TRBV11-2 and TRBJ2-1, with TRBD1 identical over 9 bases. The length of the CDR3 is 16 residues. Germline V gene data show CDR1 as SGHAT and CDR2 as FQNNGV. Germline trimming cut 5 bases from V and 3 bases from J; bases unmatched to any gene: 8. The CDR3 spells CASSPDGTGFYNEQFF. The DNA of the CDR3 is TGTGCCAGCAGCCCGGACGGGACAGGGTTCTACAATGAGCAGTTCTTC.

Comments on this clonotype: This CDR3 is missing its conserved last phenylalanine or tryptophan, likely due to a read error. The rearrangement joins TRBV6-1 to TRBJ1-1, with D unresolved. V was clipped by 3 bases and J by 8 bases, with 13 bases between them. CDR1 and CDR2 from the germline V gene are MNHNS and SASEGT. CDR3 length: 13 residues. This CDR3 reads CASSDRQLREAFS. The CDR3 coding sequence is TGTGCCAGCAGTGATAGGCAGCTAAGGGAAGCTTTCTCT.

This clonotype was picked up a small number of times. This chain joins TRBV9 and TRBJ1-5; D remains ambiguous. Per the germline V gene, CDR1 is SGDLS and CDR2 is YYNGEE. V was clipped by 0 bases and J by 4 bases, with 14 bases between them. The CDR3 spans 16 residues. The CDR3 coding sequence is TGTGCCAGCAGCGTAGTCTCCGCCTACCCGAATCAGCCCCAGCATTTT. Encoded protein: CASSVVSAYPNQPQHF.

For this clonotype: A read error may be the cause here, since a much bigger clone is one base away. The rearrangement joins TRBV12-3 or TRBV12-4 to TRBJ1-2; tentatively, D is TRBD1 (5 bases). CDR3 length: 14 amino acids. The ends were cut back, 5 bases at V and 8 bases at J, with 18 bases in the middle. CDR3 DNA sequence: TGTGCCAGCAGTAGCCGGGGCCTGGAGTTAGGCTACACCTTC. It encodes CASSSRGLELGYTF.

This clonotype was picked up a small number of times. The V call is TRBV19, the J call TRBJ1-2; 9 bases map to TRBD1. CDR3 length equals 15 residues. J lost 0 bases, V lost 6 bases, and 5 bases had no gene match. Germline-derived CDR1 and CDR2 are LNHDA and SQIVND (reference sequence). Here the CDR3 reads CASSRDRGTNYGYTF. The CDR3 nucleotides are TGTGCCAGTAGCCGTGACAGGGGGACTAACTATGGCTACACCTTC.

The chain carries TRBV7-3 and TRBJ1-1; D unclear. CDR3 length: 13 residues. The V gene's germline CDR1 is SGHTA and CDR2 FQGTGA. The V end lost 0 bases, the J end lost 14 bases, and 16 bases lay between the germline ends. The CDR3 protein is CASSLTSHVPRFF. The CDR3 region has the DNA TGTGCCAGCAGCTTAACTAGTCACGTGCCGAGGTTCTTT.

The rearrangement uses TRBV5-5 and TRBJ2-7; D unresolved. CDR3 length equals 12 residues. V lost 4 bases and J 6 bases, leaving 11 bases between the germline ends. Germline CDR1 is SGHKS and CDR2 is YYEKEE (reference sequence). The CDR3 loop is CASSSHGGEQYF. CDR3 nucleotide sequence: TGTGCCAGCAGCAGCCACGGCGGCGAGCAGTACTTC.

This clonotype was observed many times. The chain links TRBV20-1 to TRBJ2-7, with 11 nucleotides matching TRBD1. The CDR3 consists of 15 residues. V shed 5 bases, J shed 6 bases, and the junction held 12 bases outside the gene matches. Germline V gene lookup returns CDR1 DFQATT and CDR2 SNEGSKA (reference sequence). DNA of the CDR3: TGCAGTGCTTTCAAGATCCGGACAGGGGGCGGCGAGCAGTACTTC. This encodes CSAFKIRTGGGEQYF.

This clonotype has a count of ten or more. V usage is TRBV28 and J usage is TRBJ2-7, with 8 bases lining up with TRBD2. Germline V gene data show CDR1 as MDHEN and CDR2 as SYDVKM. The CDR3 is made up of 15 amino acids. Germline trimming cut 5 bases from V and 5 bases from J; bases unmatched to any gene: 11. The CDR3 coding sequence is TGTGCCAGCAGTCAGGGAGCGGGAGCGGAAAACGAGCAGTACTTC. Amino acids: CASSQGAGAENEQYF.

This clonotype was counted at least ten times. The chain couples TRBV12-3 or TRBV12-4 to TRBJ2-7; D possibly matches TRBD1 or TRBD2 (5 bases each). This CDR3 is built from 14 residues. Trimming took 7 bases from V and 2 from J, leaving 15 bases between them. Here the CDR3 reads CASTRGLYAYEQYF. The CDR3, as DNA: TGTGCCAGCACCCGGGGCTTGTATGCCTACGAGCAGTACTTC.

This clonotype was counted between two and nine times. The CDR3 reads CASSRFGPGNIQYF. In DNA, the CDR3 is TGTGCCAGCAGCCGGTTCGGGCCCGGAAACATTCAGTACTTC. The chain employs TRBV5-6 and TRBJ2-4; no reliable D call. The CDR3 has 14 amino acids. Germline CDR1 reads SGHDT; CDR2 reads YYEEEE. V lost 4 bases and J 6 bases, leaving 14 bases between the germline ends.

This clonotype appeared a few times. The chain has TRBV7-9 and TRBJ2-2; 10 bases fit TRBD2. V shed 0 bases and J 0 bases; nucleotides not matched to a gene: 7. Germline CDR1 and CDR2: SEHNR and FQNEAQ (reference sequence). There are 19 residues in the CDR3. The CDR3 DNA reads as TGTGCCAGCAGCTTAGCGCTGGGTAGCGGGAGGACGAACACCGGGGAGCTGTTTTTT. Protein product: CASSLALGSGRTNTGELFF.

As for this clonotype: A much larger clone is a single base away; this may be a read error. This chain uses TRBV29-1 with TRBJ1-1; no reliable D call. The V end was cut by 4 bases, the J end by 1 base, with 7 bases between. This CDR3 is 12 amino acids long. The germline V gene has CDR1 SQVTM and CDR2 ANQGSEA. CDR3 region: CSVGGGNTEAFF. DNA of the CDR3: TGCAGCGTTGGGGGAGGGAACACTGAAGCTTTCTTT.

In this sample, this clonotype turned up many times. This chain uses TRBV2 with TRBJ1-1; possible D gene TRBD1, 6 bases. The CDR3 contains 16 residues. V lost 7 bases to trimming and J lost 5 bases, with 23 bases between them. Germline V gives CDR1 SNHLY, CDR2 FYNNEI. CDR3 in amino acids: CASIPNYTGIRTEAFF. CDR3 coding DNA: TGTGCCAGCATCCCCAACTATACAGGGATTCGGACTGAAGCTTTCTTT.

Comment on this clonotype: A much larger clone differs from this one at a single base, so this may be a read error. The chain employs TRBV10-3 and TRBJ2-6; D is perhaps TRBD1 (5 bases). The CDR3 has 16 residues. Germline V gene data show CDR1 as ENHRY and CDR2 as SYGVKD. The CDR3 region is CAISELGVSGADVLTF. The CDR3 DNA is TGTGCCATCAGTGAGTTAGGGGTCTCTGGGGCCGACGTCCTGACTTTC.

Only a few counts were recorded for this clonotype. The chain employs TRBV6-1 and TRBJ2-7, with 13 bases identical to TRBD2. V shed 8 bases, J shed 3 bases, and the junction held 7 bases outside the gene matches. CDR3 length equals 15 residues. In germline, CDR1 is MNHNS, CDR2 SASEGT. The CDR3 region has the DNA TGTGCCAGCCGCAGTGGGACTAGCGGGATCTACGAGCAGTACTTC. Amino acids: CASRSGTSGIYEQYF.

The gene calls are TRBV25-1 and TRBJ2-5; 7 bases are a match to TRBD2. Germline lookup yields CDR1 MGHDK and CDR2 SYGVNS. V lost 4 bases and J lost 1; bases outside the gene matches: 12. The CDR3 covers 17 residues. In nucleotides, the CDR3 is TGTGCCAGCAGTGGATTCCCCGTGGGGGGGAGCCAAGAGACCCAGTACTTC. This translates into CASSGFPVGGSQETQYF.

This clonotype showed up many times. The rearrangement links TRBV10-3 to TRBJ2-5; a weak D match, TRBD1 (6 bases). V lost 7 bases and J lost 3, with 15 bases in between. This CDR3 contains 14 residues. Germline V CDR1 and CDR2: ENHRY, SYGVKD. CDR3 sequence: CAIKGRGQKETQYF. In DNA, the CDR3 is TGTGCCATCAAGGGGCGTGGACAGAAAGAGACCCAGTACTTC.

The genes are TRBV19 and TRBJ1-1; 11 bases are shared with TRBD1. The CDR3 runs 16 residues. Germline lookup yields CDR1 LNHDA and CDR2 SQIVND (reference sequence). Trimming took 5 bases from V and 4 from J; bases not matched to a gene: 9. The CDR3 loop reads CASSLHPGQGVTEAFF. The CDR3 DNA is TGTGCCAGTAGTCTTCATCCGGGACAGGGGGTCACTGAAGCTTTCTTT. Full variable domain (remainder filled in from reference TRBV19 and TRBJ1-1): DGGITQSPKYLFRKEGQNVTLSCEQNLNHDAMYWYRQDPGQGLRLIYYSQIVNDFQKGDIAEGYSVSREKKESFPLTVTSAQKNPTAFYLCASSLHPGQGVTEAFFGQGTRLTVV.

The chain combines TRBV7-8 with TRBJ1-1, with unresolved D. The V gene lost 0 bases and the J gene lost 3 bases, with 11 bases spanning the gap. The CDR3 covers 15 residues. Germline values: CDR1 SGHVS, CDR2 FQNEAQ. The CDR3: CASSLARVMDTEAFF. CDR3 in DNA: TGTGCCAGCAGCTTAGCGCGGGTGATGGACACTGAAGCTTTCTTT.

About this clonotype itself: One base away lies a much larger clone, so this may be a sequencing read error. The V call is TRBV29-1, the J call TRBJ1-1, with D unresolved. The CDR3 has 16 residues. Germline lookup yields CDR1 SQVTM and CDR2 ANQGSEA. Trimming pared 0 bases from V and 1 base from J, leaving 15 bases between. This CDR3 is CSVEDPLALGNTEAFF. CDR3 coding DNA: TGCAGCGTTGAAGATCCTTTGGCTCTGGGGAACACTGAAGCTTTCTTT.

V usage is TRBV20-1 and J usage is TRBJ2-7; 7 bases line up with TRBD2. The CDR3 has 11 residues. With V trimmed by 7 bases and J by 3 bases, 3 bases remained unmatched. Germline V lookup: CDR1 DFQATT, CDR2 SNEGSKA (reference sequence). The CDR3 region is CSVGGNYEQYF. Here the CDR3 DNA reads TGCAGTGTGGGGGGGAACTACGAGCAGTACTTC.

In its sample, this clonotype was seen many times. The chain is built from TRBV6-1 and TRBJ1-2, with D tentatively TRBD1 (5 bases). This CDR3 is built from 12 residues. Trimming took 5 bases from V and 8 from J, leaving 12 bases between them. The V gene's germline CDR1 is MNHNS and CDR2 SASEGT. The CDR3, as DNA: TGTGCCAGCAGTCTGGGTTCAGGGGGCTACACCTTC. Translating gives CASSLGSGGYTF.

This clonotype was picked up many times. CDR3 coding DNA: TGTGCCAGCAGTTGGGGGGTTTCGGGGGCTTCCTATAATTCACCCCTCCACTTT. This translates into CASSWGVSGASYNSPLHF. The V gene is TRBV27, the J gene TRBJ1-6, with a possible D match to TRBD1 (6 bases). The CDR3 length is 18 residues. Per the germline V gene, CDR1 is MNHEY and CDR2 is SMNVEV (reference sequence). V was shortened by 4 bases and J by 1 base, with 17 bases between the two germline ends.